Shown below are 7 T cell receptor beta chains from a single sample sequenced in a study of OX40 agonist ivuxolimab in advanced cancers. TCRdb's table, derived via immunoSEQ multiplex PCR, lists solely in-frame clones and lacks some. The sample lists approximately 84,000 clones, around four fifths occurring once. The source was CD4+ or CD8+ T cells sorted from blood, collected in a trial of the OX40 agonist ivuxolimab. The receptors shown here come from an adult with an advanced solid tumor such as melanoma, head and neck, liver or kidney cancer.

This clone appeared a single time. The rearrangement uses TRBV5-1 and TRBJ1-1; D perhaps matches TRBD1 (5 bases). Looked up from germline, CDR1 is SGHRS and CDR2 is YFSETQ. Trimming cost V 5 bases and J 4 bases, with 15 bases left between them. CDR3 length: 14 amino acids. CDR3 residues: CASSPGAWGTEAFF. The CDR3 DNA reads TGCGCCAGCAGTCCCGGGGCCTGGGGCACTGAAGCTTTCTTT.

The chain has TRBV7-2 and TRBJ2-7; D unclear. Germline V gives CDR1 SGHTA, CDR2 FQGNSA. Trimming took off 3 bases at V and 0 bases at J, with 0 bases between the two ends. The CDR3 loop spans 11 amino acids. The CDR3 coding sequence is TGTGCCAGCAGCTTCTCCTACGAGCAGTACTTC. This gives the protein CASSFSYEQYF.

This chain connects TRBV14 to TRBJ1-2, with TRBD1 identical over 7 bases. V was clipped by 4 bases and J by 3 bases; unmatched bases: 8. Germline V gene data show CDR1 as SGHDN and CDR2 as FVKESK. The CDR3 extends over 15 amino acids. This CDR3 is CASSPGTVRYYGYTF. In nucleotides, the CDR3 is TGTGCCAGCAGCCCCGGGACAGTAAGATACTATGGCTACACCTTC.

This clone has only one observation. The chain employs TRBV5-6 and TRBJ1-6; D is unclear. Germline CDR1 and CDR2: SGHDT and YYEEEE. V lost 4 bases and J lost 7, with 12 bases in between. CDR3 length equals 14 residues. CDR3 loop: CASSLERVNSPLHF. The CDR3 coding sequence is TGTGCCAGCAGCCTAGAAAGGGTAAATTCACCCCTCCACTTT.

The chain combines TRBV2 with TRBJ2-7; D is ambiguous. This CDR3 spans 10 amino acids. Germline-derived CDR1 and CDR2 are SNHLY and FYNNEI. Trimming took 6 bases from V and 3 from J, leaving 3 bases between them. CDR3 coding DNA: TGTGCCAGCAGGAACTACGAGCAGTACGTC. Translated, it gives CASRNYEQYV.

The CDR3 reads CASSLRASGPYEQYV. CDR3 coding DNA: TGTGCCAGCAGCTTGCGGGCTAGCGGGCCCTACGAGCAGTACGTC. The rearrangement uses TRBV5-4 and TRBJ2-7, with 8 bases fitting TRBD2. CDR1 is SGHNT, CDR2 YYREEE, per germline (reference sequence). V dropped 1 base and J dropped 2; count of bases not matched to a gene: 5. CDR3 length equals 15 residues.

CDR3 sequence reads: CASSRTLNTGELFF. The CDR3 DNA sequence: TGTGCCAGCAGTCGGACCCTAAACACCGGGGAGCTGTTTTTT. This sequence joins TRBV5-8 and TRBJ2-2; no firm D call. The V and J ends lost 5 bases and 2 bases respectively, with 10 bases between them. CDR1 is SGHTS and CDR2 is YDEGEE in the germline V gene. The CDR3 has 14 residues.